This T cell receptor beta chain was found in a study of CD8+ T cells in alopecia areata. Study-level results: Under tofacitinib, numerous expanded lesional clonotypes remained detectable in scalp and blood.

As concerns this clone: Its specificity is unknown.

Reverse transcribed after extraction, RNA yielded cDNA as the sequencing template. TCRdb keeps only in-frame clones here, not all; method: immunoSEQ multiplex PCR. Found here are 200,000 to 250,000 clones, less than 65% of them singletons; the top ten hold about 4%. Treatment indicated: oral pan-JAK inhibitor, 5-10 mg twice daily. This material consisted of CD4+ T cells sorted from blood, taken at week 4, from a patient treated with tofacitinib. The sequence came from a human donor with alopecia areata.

DNA for the CDR3: TGTGCCAGCGGGGACAGATTACCATCTGGGGCCAACGTCCTGACTTTC. It encodes CASGDRLPSGANVLTF. The gene calls are TRBV2 and TRBJ2-6, with TRBD1 matching 7 bases. Germline CDR1 and CDR2: SNHLY and FYNNEI. This CDR3 contains 16 residues. Unmatched junction bases numbered 8, after V lost 8 bases and J lost 1 base.